The 16 T cell receptor beta chains below all came from one sample that was sequenced in a study of regulatory T cells in long-lasting Graves disease. Arm-PCR of CDR3 regions and iRepertoire HTBI primers were the basis on which TCR beta libraries were built. TCRdb re-called the multiplex PCR reads with MiXCR, one entry per CDR3 protein. The sample records roughly 350,000 distinct CDR3 sequences, about a sixth being singletons. Time point given: newly diagnosed GD, antithyroid drugs for less than 3 months. The TCR library was made from RNA extracted from PBMCs. The same specimen was also included in a second study, on T cells in Graves' hyperthyroidism and ophthalmopathy.

This sample comprised peripheral blood mononuclear cells (PBMCs), obtained at new diagnosis, from a patient treated with antithyroid drugs. These receptors came from a man in his forties with Graves disease.

This clonotype was found many times. The chain employs TRBV7-2 and TRBJ2-7; D not certain. With 2 bases removed from V and 0 bases from J, the gap between germline ends came to 8 bases. The CDR3 has 14 residues. Germline CDR1 is SGHTA and CDR2 is FQGNSA. CDR3 amino acids: CASSLSPHSYEQYF. As DNA, the CDR3 is TGTGCCAGCAGCTTAAGTCCCCACTCCTACGAGCAGTACTTC.

This clonotype was observed many times. The V gene is TRBV18, the J gene TRBJ1-5; possible D gene TRBD1, 6 bases. Germline V lookup: CDR1 KGHSH, CDR2 LQKENI. CDR3 length: 15 residues. Trimming removed 6 bases from V and 5 bases from J, with 17 bases in between. The CDR3 is CASSQNQGPDQPQHF. CDR3 DNA sequence: TGTGCCAGCTCCCAAAATCAGGGGCCGGATCAGCCCCAGCATTTT.

This clonotype was observed at least ten times. This chain joins TRBV12-3 or TRBV12-4 and TRBJ2-4, with 7 bases aligning to TRBD1. Trimming cost V 5 bases and J 8 bases; bases outside gene matches: 6. The CDR3 has 13 residues. CDR3 in DNA: TGTGCCAGCAGTCTTGGGACAGTTGACATTCAGTACTTC. Protein product: CASSLGTVDIQYF.

This clonotype was picked up many times. V is TRBV5-1 and J is TRBJ1-4, with 8 bases matching TRBD1. The length of the CDR3 is 19 residues. Trimming removed 4 bases from V and 0 bases from J; junction bases left unmatched: 14. Germline CDR1 is SGHRS and CDR2 is YFSETQ. The CDR3 coding sequence is TGCGCCAGCAGCCTGGTTCCCGGGACAGGATATTCAACTAATGAAAAACTGTTTTTT. Its protein product is CASSLVPGTGYSTNEKLFF.

This clonotype turned up a few times. The CDR3 here is CASRRDRENTGELFF. CDR3 DNA sequence: TGTGCCAGCCGTAGGGACAGGGAGAACACCGGGGAGCTGTTTTTT. The chain carries TRBV27 and TRBJ2-2; 9 nucleotides line up with TRBD1. Germline loops: CDR1 MNHEY, CDR2 SMNVEV (reference sequence). V lost 8 bases and J lost 1; bases outside the gene matches: 5. CDR3 length: 15 amino acids.

The table lists this clonotype with many counts. The V and J genes are TRBV2 and TRBJ2-2; 8 bases line up with TRBD1. The length of the CDR3 is 14 residues. Germline V gene data show CDR1 as SNHLY and CDR2 as FYNNEI. V was pared by 7 bases and J by 3 bases, with 4 bases of the junction left unmatched. CDR3 DNA sequence: TGTGCCAGCAATGGACAGGGTTACACCGGGGAGCTGTTTTTT. Protein product: CASNGQGYTGELFF.

This clonotype was picked up many times. V usage is TRBV29-1 and J usage is TRBJ2-1; 14 bases agree with TRBD2. Trimming at V came to 7 bases and at J to 10 bases, leaving 6 bases not matched to a gene. This CDR3 is 13 amino acids long. Germline V gene sequence: CDR1 SQVTM, CDR2 ANQGSEA. The CDR3 is CSALGLAGGEQFF. The CDR3 nucleotides are TGCAGCGCCCTCGGACTAGCGGGGGGAGAGCAGTTCTTC.

Notes on this clonotype: Just one base apart from a much larger clone, this may be a read error. The chain links TRBV7-9 to TRBJ2-3, with 7 bases lining up with TRBD2. Trimming cost V 6 bases and J 1 base; bases outside gene matches: 7. The CDR3 covers 15 residues. The V gene's germline CDR1 is SEHNR and CDR2 FQNEAQ (reference sequence). In nucleotides, the CDR3 is TGTGCCAGCAGGGGGCGGGGGTTGGGCACAGATACGCAGTATTTT. Protein product: CASRGRGLGTDTQYF.

This clonotype was observed at least ten times. The rearrangement joins TRBV6-1 to TRBJ2-7; TRBD1 agrees at 8 bases. V dropped 6 bases and J dropped 2; count of bases not matched to a gene: 9. The CDR3 is made up of 15 amino acids. The V gene's germline CDR1 is MNHNS and CDR2 SASEGT. The CDR3 DNA follows: TGTGCCAGCAGAGATCCGTCGGGACAGGCCTACGAGCAGTACTTC. Encoded protein: CASRDPSGQAYEQYF.

This clonotype has just a few counts. This chain links TRBV27 with TRBJ2-7, with D hard to call. This CDR3 is 15 amino acids long. Germline V gene lookup returns CDR1 MNHEY and CDR2 SMNVEV (reference sequence). Trimming shortened V by 0 bases and J by 0 bases, and 9 bases separated the two germline ends. CDR3 loop: CASSLSGLNSYEQYF. Here the CDR3 DNA reads TGTGCCAGCAGTTTATCCGGGTTAAACTCCTACGAGCAGTACTTC.

The chain carries TRBV5-1 and TRBJ1-3, with TRBD1 matching 8 bases. The CDR3 loop spans 16 amino acids. Per the germline V gene, CDR1 is SGHRS and CDR2 is YFSETQ. V lost 3 bases to trimming and J lost 5 bases; unmatched junction nucleotides: 10. CDR3 sequence reads: CASSWGTGANRNTIYF. The CDR3 DNA sequence: TGCGCCAGCAGCTGGGGGACAGGAGCGAACCGAAACACCATATATTTT.

As concerns this clonotype: Being one base from a much bigger clone, this may be a read error. This chain links TRBV3-1 with TRBJ2-5; a possible D gene is TRBD1 (6 bases). CDR1 and CDR2 from the germline V gene are LGHDT and YNNKEL (reference sequence). The V gene lost 8 bases and the J gene lost 5 bases, with 15 bases spanning the gap. This CDR3 spans 13 amino acids. The CDR3 loop is CASGPRGGETQYF. DNA for the CDR3: TGTGCCAGCGGCCCGCGAGGGGGTGAGACCCAGTACTTC.

This clonotype was observed a handful of times. Mismatch with germline at one junction end may stem from a read error. This rearrangement joins TRBV6-2 or TRBV6-3 to TRBJ2-3; maybe TRBD1 (5 bases). Germline assignment: CDR1 MNHEY and CDR2 SVGEGT. CDR3 length: 14 residues. CDR3: CVSSEPGHTDTQYF. In DNA, the CDR3 is TGTGTCAGCAGTGAACCAGGGCACACAGATACGCAGTATTTT.

This clonotype was seen many times. The chain joins TRBV29-1 to TRBJ2-3; weak D call: TRBD2 (5 bases). V was shortened by 7 bases and J by 5 bases, with 22 bases between the two germline ends. The V gene's germline CDR1 is SQVTM and CDR2 ANQGSEA. The CDR3 covers 15 residues. The CDR3 spells CSARELAQAKDTQYF. The CDR3 bases are TGCAGCGCCCGTGAGCTAGCTCAAGCGAAAGATACGCAGTATTTT.

On this clonotype itself: This may arise from a read error, as a much more abundant clone is one base away. The V and J genes are TRBV6-9 and TRBJ2-7, with D possibly matching TRBD2 (6 bases). The CDR3 runs 15 residues. Germline V CDR1 and CDR2: MNHGY, SVAAGI. The V gene lost 3 bases and the J gene lost 7 bases, with 19 bases spanning the gap. The CDR3 DNA reads as TGTGCCAGCAGTTACCGCGGGGAGAAAAGCGATGAGCAGTACTTC. Its protein is CASSYRGEKSDEQYF.

This clonotype was seen more than once but under ten times. The CDR3 does not close with the conserved phenylalanine or tryptophan, likely indicating a read error. The CDR3 nucleotides are TGCGCCAGCAGCTTGGGGGGCAGCAGGGTCTATGGCTACACCCTC. Translated: CASSLGGSRVYGYTL. The rearrangement links TRBV5-1 to TRBJ1-2; weak D call: TRBD1 (5 bases). This CDR3 spans 15 amino acids. The V and J ends lost 0 bases and 4 bases respectively, with 13 bases between them. Germline V gene lookup returns CDR1 SGHRS and CDR2 YFSETQ.